This is a list of T cell receptor beta chains from one sample in a study of shared clonotypes between healthy human individuals. Clones were read by immunoSEQ multiplex PCR, and TCRdb kept only the in-frame ones, dropping some. The sample records about 1.5 million clones, roughly 96% being singletons. The material sequenced was naive CD4+ T cells sorted from blood. The receptors shown here come from a young man in good health. The CDR3 runs from the conserved cysteine through the conserved F or W. The order of the fields is D gene, V gene, J gene, clone size, CDR3 DNA, CDR3 protein. D genes are given only for firm matches. Only some rows state a clone size, as once, few, many or a class for expanded clones.

D: TRBD2
V: TRBV29-1
J: TRBJ2-3
size: -
DNA: TGCAGCGTTGAGGCCAGCGGGATGACAGATACGCAGTATTTT
CDR3: CSVEASGMTDTQYF

D: -
V: TRBV4-3
J: TRBJ1-5
size: once
DNA: TGCGCCAGCAGCCAAGAGGGCAGACAAGGGCCCCAGCATTTT
CDR3: CASSQEGRQGPQHF

D: TRBD2
V: TRBV14
J: TRBJ2-1
size: -
DNA: TGTGCCAGCAGCCACGGACTAGCGGGCCTTAAGAGCTCCTACAATGAGCAGTTCTTC
CDR3: CASSHGLAGLKSSYNEQFF

D: TRBD2
V: TRBV29-1
J: TRBJ2-3
size: -
DNA: TGCAGCGGCGGACTAGCGGGAGATCCAGATACGCAGTATTTT
CDR3: CSGGLAGDPDTQYF

D: -
V: TRBV7-2
J: TRBJ2-7
size: -
DNA: TGTGCCAGCAGCTCAACTTCATACTACGAGCAGTACTTC
CDR3: CASSSTSYYEQYF

D: TRBD2
V: TRBV7-9
J: TRBJ2-7
size: -
DNA: TGTGCCAGCAGCTTTATGACTAGCGGGCGGGACTACGAGCAGTACTTC
CDR3: CASSFMTSGRDYEQYF

D: TRBD1
V: TRBV2
J: TRBJ2-5
size: -
DNA: TGTGCCAGCAGTCGACAGGGCCAAACGGGGGAGACCCAGTACTTC
CDR3: CASSRQGQTGETQYF

D: -
V: TRBV5-5
J: TRBJ2-6
size: -
DNA: TGTGCCAGCAGCTTGGGTCTCCCCTCCGTCCTGACTTTC
CDR3: CASSLGLPSVLTF

D: -
V: TRBV10-2
J: TRBJ1-1
size: once
DNA: TGCGCCAGCAGTTCTCAGGGTGGTAACACTGAAGCTTTCTTT
CDR3: CASSSQGGNTEAFF

D: -
V: TRBV18
J: TRBJ2-3
size: once
DNA: TGTGCCAGCTCACCAAGTCTCGAGATGGTAGATACGCAGTATTTT
CDR3: CASSPSLEMVDTQYF

D: TRBD2
V: TRBV7-2
J: TRBJ2-1
size: -
DNA: TGTGCCAGCAGCTTCACGGGACTACTCGGCAATGAGCAGTTCTTC
CDR3: CASSFTGLLGNEQFF

D: TRBD1
V: TRBV6-1
J: TRBJ1-4
size: -
DNA: TGTGCCAGCAGTTGGACAGGGAGTTATAATGAAAAACTGTTTTTT
CDR3: CASSWTGSYNEKLFF

D: -
V: TRBV5-1
J: TRBJ2-1
size: -
DNA: TGCGCCAGCAGCGGGGTCAGGAGCTCCTACAATGAGCAGTTCTTC
CDR3: CASSGVRSSYNEQFF

D: -
V: TRBV10-3
J: TRBJ2-7
size: -
DNA: TGTGCCATCAGTGAAAGGCAGGGGACCGAGCAGTACTTC
CDR3: CAISERQGTEQYF

D: TRBD2
V: TRBV7-2
J: TRBJ2-2
size: -
DNA: TGTGCCAGCAGCCCCGGGCCTCGCGGGAGGGCCATCGGGGAGCTGTTTTTT
CDR3: CASSPGPRGRAIGELFF

D: TRBD2
V: TRBV11-2
J: TRBJ2-3
size: -
DNA: TGTGCCAGCAGCTTATACAGGACTAGCGGGTACACAGATACGCAGTATTTT
CDR3: CASSLYRTSGYTDTQYF

D: TRBD2
V: TRBV7-2
J: TRBJ2-7
size: -
DNA: TGTGCCAGCAGCACTCGACTAGCTAGTACGAGCTTATACGAGCAGTACTTC
CDR3: CASSTRLASTSLYEQYF

D: -
V: TRBV7-6
J: TRBJ2-2
size: -
DNA: TGTGCCAGCAGCTTAGCCGGGAACACCGGGGAGCTGTTTTTT
CDR3: CASSLAGNTGELFF

D: -
V: TRBV6-6
J: TRBJ1-3
size: -
DNA: TGTGCCAGCAGATCCCTCGGGGAAGCTTCTGGAAACACCATATATTTT
CDR3: CASRSLGEASGNTIYF